The sequence of this T cell receptor (beta chain) was determined in a study of T cell responses to AZD1222 COVID-19 vaccine. Study observations and caveats: Possibly, clonal diversity was underestimated; donors were largely white British and included more females. The CD4 TCRs associated with vaccination extended across spike and predominated at 160-218 and 743-854. Spike-specific TCR depth and breadth grew after two AZD1222 doses.

Libraries were prepared by immunoSEQ multiplex PCR; TCRdb keeps only in-frame clonotypes and omits some of them. Among some 130,000 clones listed, 70% to 90% were seen once. The germline gives CDR1 MNHNS, CDR2 SASEGT. The CDR3 is 17 residues long. Trimming stripped 2 bases from V and 7 bases from J, with 18 bases between. Concerning this clone: Its target is unknown.

This chain joins TRBV6-1 and TRBJ1-6, with D possibly matching TRBD1 (5 bases). Sequenced material: peripheral blood, taken on day 0 of AZD1222 vaccination. The source is an adult in good health. The chain's CDR3 is CASSELKFGGRNSPLHF. The DNA of the CDR3 is TGTGCCAGCAGTGAACTTAAATTTGGGGGTAGAAATTCACCCCTCCACTTT.